The sequence of this TCR beta chain was determined in a study of cytomegalovirus exposure and HLA in healthy donors. PCR primers comprised 60 Vbeta and 13 Jbeta primers. The protocol was immunoSEQ multiplex PCR, while the TCRdb copy is restricted to in-frame clones and leaves out a portion. The sample has 150,000 to 200,000 clones; approximately 72% are singletons. Study-wide points: The study found most TCR sequences rare, yet found some public TCRs in many donors.

Trimming removed 0 bases at V and 5 bases at J, with 5 bases between. This CDR3 contains 12 residues. Germline CDR1 reads WSHSY; CDR2 reads SAAADI. Worth noting for this clone: The antigen is undetermined.

The sequence derives from a human donor in good health. The chain is built from TRBV10-2 and TRBJ2-7; no clear D. Input material: PBMCs. The CDR3 reads CASSESRHEQYF. The CDR3 nucleotides are TGCGCCAGCAGTGAGTCTCGTCACGAGCAGTACTTC.